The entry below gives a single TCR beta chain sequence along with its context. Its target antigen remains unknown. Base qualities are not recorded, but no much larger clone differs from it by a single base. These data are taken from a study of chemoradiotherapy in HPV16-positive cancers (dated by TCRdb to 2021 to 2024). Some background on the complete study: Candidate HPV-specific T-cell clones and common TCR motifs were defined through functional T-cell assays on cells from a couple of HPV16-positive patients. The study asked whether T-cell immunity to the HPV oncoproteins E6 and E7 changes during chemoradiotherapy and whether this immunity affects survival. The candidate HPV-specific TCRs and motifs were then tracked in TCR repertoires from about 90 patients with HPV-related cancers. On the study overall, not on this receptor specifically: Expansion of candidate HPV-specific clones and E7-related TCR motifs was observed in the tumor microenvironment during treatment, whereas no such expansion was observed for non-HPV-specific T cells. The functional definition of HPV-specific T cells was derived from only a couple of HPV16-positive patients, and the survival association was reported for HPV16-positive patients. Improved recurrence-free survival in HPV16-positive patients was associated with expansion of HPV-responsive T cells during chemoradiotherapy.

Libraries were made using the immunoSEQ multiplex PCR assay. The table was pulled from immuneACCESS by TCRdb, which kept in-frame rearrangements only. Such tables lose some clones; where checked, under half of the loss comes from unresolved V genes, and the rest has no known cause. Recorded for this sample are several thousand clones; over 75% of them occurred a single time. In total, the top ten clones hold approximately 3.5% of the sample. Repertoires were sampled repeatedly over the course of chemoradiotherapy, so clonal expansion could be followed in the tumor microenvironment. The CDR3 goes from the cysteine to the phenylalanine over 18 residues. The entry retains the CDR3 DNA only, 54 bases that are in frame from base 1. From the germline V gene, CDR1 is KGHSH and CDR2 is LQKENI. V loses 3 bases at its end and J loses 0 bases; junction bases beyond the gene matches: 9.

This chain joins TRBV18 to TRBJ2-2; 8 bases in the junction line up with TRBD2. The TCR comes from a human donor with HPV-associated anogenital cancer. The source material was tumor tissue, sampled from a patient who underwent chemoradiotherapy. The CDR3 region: CASSPQTGSGANTGELFF. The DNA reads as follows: TGTGCCAGCTCACCGCAGACGGGTAGCGGGGCGAACACCGGGGAGCTGTTTTTT.